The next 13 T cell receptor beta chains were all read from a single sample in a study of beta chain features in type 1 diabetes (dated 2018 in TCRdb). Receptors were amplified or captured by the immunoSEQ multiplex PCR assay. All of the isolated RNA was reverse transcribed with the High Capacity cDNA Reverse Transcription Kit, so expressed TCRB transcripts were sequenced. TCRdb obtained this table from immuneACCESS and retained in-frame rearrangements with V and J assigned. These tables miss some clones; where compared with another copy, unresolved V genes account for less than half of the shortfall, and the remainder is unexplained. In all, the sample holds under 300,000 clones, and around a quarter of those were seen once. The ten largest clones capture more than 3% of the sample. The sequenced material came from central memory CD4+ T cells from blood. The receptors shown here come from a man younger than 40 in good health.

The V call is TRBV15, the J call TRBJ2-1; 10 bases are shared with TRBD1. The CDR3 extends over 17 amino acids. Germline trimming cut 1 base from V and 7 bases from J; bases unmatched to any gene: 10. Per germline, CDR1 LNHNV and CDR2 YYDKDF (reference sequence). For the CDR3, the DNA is TGTGCCACCAGCAGAGGCCGAGGGGACAGGGGCCCGAATGAGCAGTTCTTC. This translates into CATSRGRGDRGPNEQFF.

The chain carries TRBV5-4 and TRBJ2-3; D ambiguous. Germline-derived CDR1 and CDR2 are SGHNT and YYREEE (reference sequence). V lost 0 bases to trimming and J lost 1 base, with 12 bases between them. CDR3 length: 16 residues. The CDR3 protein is CASSLELNRGTDTQYF. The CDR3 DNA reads TGTGCCAGCAGCTTGGAACTCAATCGGGGCACAGATACGCAGTATTTT. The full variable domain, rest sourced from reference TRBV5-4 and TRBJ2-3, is ETGVTQSPTHLIKTRGQQVTLRCSSQSGHNTVSWYQQALGQGPQFIFQYYREEENGRGNFPPRFSGLQFPNYSSELNVNALELDDSALYLCASSLELNRGTDTQYFGPGTRLTVL.

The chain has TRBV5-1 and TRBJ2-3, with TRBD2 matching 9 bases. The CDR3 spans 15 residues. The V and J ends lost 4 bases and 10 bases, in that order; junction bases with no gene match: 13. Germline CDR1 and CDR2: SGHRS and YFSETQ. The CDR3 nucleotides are TGCGCCAGCAGCCCCGGCACGCGCGGGGGGGCCGCGCAGTATTTT. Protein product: CASSPGTRGGAAQYF.

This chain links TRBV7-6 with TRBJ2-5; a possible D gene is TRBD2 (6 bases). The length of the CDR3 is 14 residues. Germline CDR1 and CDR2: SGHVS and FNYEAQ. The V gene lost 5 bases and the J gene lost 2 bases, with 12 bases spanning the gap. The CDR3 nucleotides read TGTGCCAGCAGCAAGACTAGGGAGCAAGAGACCCAGTACTTC. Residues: CASSKTREQETQYF. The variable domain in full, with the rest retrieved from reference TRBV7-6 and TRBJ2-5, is GAGVSQSPRYKVTKRGQDVALRCDPISGHVSLYWYRQALGQGPEFLTYFNYEAQQDKSGLPNDRFSAERPEGSISTLTIQRTEQRDSAMYRCASSKTREQETQYFGPGTRLLVL.

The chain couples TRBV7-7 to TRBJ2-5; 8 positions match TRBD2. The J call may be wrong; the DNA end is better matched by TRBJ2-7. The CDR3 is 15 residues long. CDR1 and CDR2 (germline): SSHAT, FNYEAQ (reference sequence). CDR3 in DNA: TGTGCCAGCAGCCCAGCAAGCGGGAGCTCCTACGAGCAGTACTTC. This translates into CASSPASGSSYEQYF.

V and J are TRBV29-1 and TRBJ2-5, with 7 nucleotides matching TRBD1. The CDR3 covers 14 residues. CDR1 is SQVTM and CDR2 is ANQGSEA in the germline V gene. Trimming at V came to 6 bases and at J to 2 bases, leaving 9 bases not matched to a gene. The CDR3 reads CSVPGTVGQETQYF. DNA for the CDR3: TGCAGCGTCCCTGGGACAGTAGGACAAGAGACCCAGTACTTC. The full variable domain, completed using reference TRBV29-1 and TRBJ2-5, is SAVISQKPSRDICQRGTSLTIQCQVDSQVTMMFWYRQQPGQSLTLIATANQGSEATYESGFVIDKFPISRPNLTFSTLTVSNMSPEDSSIYLCSVPGTVGQETQYFGPGTRLLVL.

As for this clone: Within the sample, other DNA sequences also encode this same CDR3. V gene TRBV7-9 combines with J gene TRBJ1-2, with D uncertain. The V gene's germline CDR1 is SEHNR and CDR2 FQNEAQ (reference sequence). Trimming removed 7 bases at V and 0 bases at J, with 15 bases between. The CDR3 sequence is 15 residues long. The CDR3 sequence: CASTPPTGANYGYTF. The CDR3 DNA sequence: TGTGCCAGCACCCCACCCACCGGGGCTAACTATGGCTACACCTTC.

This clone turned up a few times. In DNA, the CDR3 is TGTGCCAGCAGTGAAACAATGGGGCGTGAGACCCAGTACTTC. It specifies CASSETMGRETQYF. The chain links TRBV25-1 to TRBJ2-5; D is perhaps TRBD1 (5 bases). The length of the CDR3 is 14 residues. V lost 2 bases and J lost 5, with 12 bases in between. Germline V CDR1 and CDR2: MGHDK, SYGVNS.

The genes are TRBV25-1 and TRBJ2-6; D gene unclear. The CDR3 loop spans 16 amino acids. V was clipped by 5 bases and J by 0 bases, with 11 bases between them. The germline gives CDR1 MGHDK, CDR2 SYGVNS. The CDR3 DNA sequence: TGTGCCAGCAGTCCCTTCAGCCGCTCTGGGGCCAACGTCCTGACTTTC. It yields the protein CASSPFSRSGANVLTF.

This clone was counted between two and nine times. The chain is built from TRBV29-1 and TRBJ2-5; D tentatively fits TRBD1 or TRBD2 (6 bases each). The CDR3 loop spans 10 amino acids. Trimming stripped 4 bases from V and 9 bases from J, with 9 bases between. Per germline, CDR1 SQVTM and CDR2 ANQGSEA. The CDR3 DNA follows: TGCAGCGTTGGTAGGGGGGCCCAGTACTTC. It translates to CSVGRGAQYF.

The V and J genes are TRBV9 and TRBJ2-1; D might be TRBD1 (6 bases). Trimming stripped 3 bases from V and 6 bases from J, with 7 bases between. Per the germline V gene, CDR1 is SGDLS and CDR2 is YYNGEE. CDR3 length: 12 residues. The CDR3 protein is CASSAQGNEQFF. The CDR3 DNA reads TGTGCCAGCAGCGCACAGGGCAATGAGCAGTTCTTC. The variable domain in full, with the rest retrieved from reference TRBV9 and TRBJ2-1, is DSGVTQTPKHLITATGQRVTLRCSPRSGDLSVYWYQQSLDQGLQFLIQYYNGEERAKGNILERFSAQQFPDLHSELNLSSLELGDSALYFCASSAQGNEQFFGPGTRLTVL.

The CDR3 coding sequence is TGTGCCAGCAGCCAAGATTTTTCCAGCCTAGCCAAAAACATTCAGTACTTC. Its translation: CASSQDFSSLAKNIQYF. This chain uses TRBV4-2 with TRBJ2-4; the D is unclear. CDR3 length equals 17 residues. The V end was cut by 0 bases, the J end by 0 bases, with 12 bases between. In germline, CDR1 is LGHNA, CDR2 YNFKEQ.

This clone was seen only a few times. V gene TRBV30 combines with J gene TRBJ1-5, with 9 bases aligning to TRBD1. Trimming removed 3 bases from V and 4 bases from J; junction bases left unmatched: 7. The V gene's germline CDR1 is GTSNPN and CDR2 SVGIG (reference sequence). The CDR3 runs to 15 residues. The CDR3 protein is CAWSRPGQGNQPQHF. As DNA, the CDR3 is TGTGCCTGGAGCCGACCGGGACAGGGTAATCAGCCCCAGCATTTT.